This T cell receptor beta chain originates from a study of cytomegalovirus exposure and HLA in healthy donors. CDR1 and CDR2 (germline): MNHEY, SMNVEV (reference sequence). This CDR3 has 13 amino acids. Trimming pared 5 bases from V and 3 bases from J, leaving 10 bases between. 13 Jbeta primers and 60 Vbeta primers were used for the PCR. Assay used: immunoSEQ multiplex PCR; TCRdb lists only in-frame clones, some missing. The sample carries about 140,000 clones, roughly 65% recorded once. This clone showed up just a few times. The gene calls are TRBV27 and TRBJ1-2; a weak D match, TRBD1 (5 bases). This sequence originates from a woman in her 30s in good health and CMV-seronegative. The sample comprised PBMCs. The CDR3 sequence is CASSGGDYYGYTF. Here the CDR3 DNA reads TGTGCCAGCAGTGGAGGGGATTACTATGGCTACACCTTC.